The subject of this entry is one TCR beta chain. TCRdb re-derived calls from the 5' RACE reads in MiXCR, one entry per CDR3 protein. Altogether some 690,000 distinct CDR3 sequences are present, roughly 20% being singletons, with the ten largest covering 4% to 5.5%. This entry is derived from a study of identical twins. The CDR3 consists of 13 residues. The J segment lost 7 bases and the V segment lost 7 bases, leaving 12 bases of the junction unmatched. Germline V gene data show CDR1 as SQVTM and CDR2 as ANQGSEA. A further study also used this sample, focusing on T cells expressing NK-cell markers.

The sample was PBMCs. This clonotype originated in a woman aged 18 to 35 in good health. The V gene is TRBV29-1, the J gene TRBJ2-7; 8 positions match TRBD2. CDR3 DNA sequence: TGCAGCGCTTATTCTAGCGGGTCGGGAGAGCAGTACTTC. Translated, it gives CSAYSSGSGEQYF.